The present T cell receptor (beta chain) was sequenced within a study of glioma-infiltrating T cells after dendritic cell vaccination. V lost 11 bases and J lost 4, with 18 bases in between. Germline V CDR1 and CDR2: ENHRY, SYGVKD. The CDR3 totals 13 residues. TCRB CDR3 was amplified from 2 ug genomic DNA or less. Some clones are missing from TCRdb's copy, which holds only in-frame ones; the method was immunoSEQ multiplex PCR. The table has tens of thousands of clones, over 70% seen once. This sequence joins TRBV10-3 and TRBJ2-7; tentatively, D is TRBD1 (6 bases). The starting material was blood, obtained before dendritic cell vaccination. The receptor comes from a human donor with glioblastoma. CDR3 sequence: CASRGQTPYEQYF. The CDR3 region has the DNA TGTGCCTCCAGAGGACAGACCCCTTACGAGCAGTACTTC.